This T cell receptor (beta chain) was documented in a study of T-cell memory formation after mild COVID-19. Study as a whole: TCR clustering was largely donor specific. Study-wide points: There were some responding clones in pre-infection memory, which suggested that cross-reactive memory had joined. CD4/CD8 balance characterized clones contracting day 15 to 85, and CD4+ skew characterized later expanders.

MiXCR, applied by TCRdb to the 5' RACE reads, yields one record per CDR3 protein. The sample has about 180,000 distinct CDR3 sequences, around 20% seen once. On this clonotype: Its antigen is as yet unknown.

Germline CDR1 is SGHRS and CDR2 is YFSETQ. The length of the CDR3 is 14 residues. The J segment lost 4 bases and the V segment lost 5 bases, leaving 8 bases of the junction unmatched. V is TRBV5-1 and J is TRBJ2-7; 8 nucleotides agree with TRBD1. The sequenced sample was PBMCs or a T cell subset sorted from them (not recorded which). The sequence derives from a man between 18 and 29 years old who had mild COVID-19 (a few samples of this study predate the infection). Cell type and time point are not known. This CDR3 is CASSSGQGEYEQYF. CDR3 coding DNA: TGCGCCAGCAGTTCAGGACAGGGAGAATACGAGCAGTACTTC.